This T cell receptor beta chain appears in the sequencing data of a study of blood T cell repertoires in COVID-19. About the study: Sources were T cells, B-cell-depleted T cells, or PBMCs; the material itself was cDNA or gDNA.

Only in-frame clones appear in the TCRdb table, and some are missing; sequencing was by immunoSEQ multiplex PCR. The table includes about 220,000 clones, 88% detected once. CDR1 is MNHEY, CDR2 SVGAGI, per germline. The CDR3 runs to 16 residues. J was trimmed by 2 bases and V by 2 bases; bases with no gene match: 9. Allocation to cohorts depended on clinical history reported by the participants. Donors in Cohort 3 counted as recovered after two negative PCRs, clearance, or symptom resolution. Sequencing was performed on PBMCs or T cells enriched from blood (not recorded which). J is TRBJ2-7 and V is TRBV6-5; 7 nucleotides align to TRBD1. This TCR came from a woman in her thirties who had recovered from COVID-19. CDR3: CASSYGTGEPTYEQYF. In DNA, the CDR3 is TGTGCCAGCAGTTACGGTACAGGGGAACCAACCTACGAGCAGTACTTC.